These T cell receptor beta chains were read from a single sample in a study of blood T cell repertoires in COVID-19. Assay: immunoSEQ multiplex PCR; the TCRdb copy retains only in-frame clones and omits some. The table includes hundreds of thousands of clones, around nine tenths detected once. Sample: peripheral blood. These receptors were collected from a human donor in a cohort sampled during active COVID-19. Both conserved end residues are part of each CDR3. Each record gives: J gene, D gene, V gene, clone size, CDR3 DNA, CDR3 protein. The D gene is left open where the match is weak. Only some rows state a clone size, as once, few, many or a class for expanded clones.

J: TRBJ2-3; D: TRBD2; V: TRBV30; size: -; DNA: TGTGCCAGTCAGCGGGGGGCCCGCACAGATACGCAGTATTTT; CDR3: CASQRGARTDTQYF
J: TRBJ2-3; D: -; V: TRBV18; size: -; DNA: TGTGCCAGCTCACCCAAGACAGGGCGGGGTACAGATACGCAGTATTTT; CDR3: CASSPKTGRGTDTQYF
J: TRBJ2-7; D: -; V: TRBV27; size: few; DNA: TGTGCCAGCAGTCCCCGGGGAGGCGCCGGGGGGCAGTACTTC; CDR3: CASSPRGGAGGQYF
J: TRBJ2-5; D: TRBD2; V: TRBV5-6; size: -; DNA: TGTGCCAGCAGCTTACTAGCGGGGGGCAAAGAGACCCAGTACTTC; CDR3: CASSLLAGGKETQYF
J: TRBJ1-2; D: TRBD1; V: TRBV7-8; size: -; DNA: TGTGCCAGCAGCTTACAAGACAGGGGAAGGGGCTACACCTTC; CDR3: CASSLQDRGRGYTF
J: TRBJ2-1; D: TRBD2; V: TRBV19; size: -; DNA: TGTGCCAGTAGTATAGATATCAGGGCTAGCGGGAGGAGCAATGAGCAGTTCTTC; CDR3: CASSIDIRASGRSNEQFF
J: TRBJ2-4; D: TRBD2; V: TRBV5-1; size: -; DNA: TGCGCCAGCAGCTTGGGGCTAGCGGAGATTCAGTACTTC; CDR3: CASSLGLAEIQYF
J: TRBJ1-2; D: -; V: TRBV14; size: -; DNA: TGTGCCAGCAGCCAAGATATGAACTATGGCTACACCTTC; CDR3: CASSQDMNYGYTF
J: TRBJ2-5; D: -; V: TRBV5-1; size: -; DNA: TGCGCCAGCAGCTGGACTGACCAGCAAGAGACCCAGTACTTC; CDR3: CASSWTDQQETQYF
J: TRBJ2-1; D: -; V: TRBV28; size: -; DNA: TGTGCCAGCAGTATTAGTGGGGGCAGGAATGAGCAGTTCTTC; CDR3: CASSISGGRNEQFF
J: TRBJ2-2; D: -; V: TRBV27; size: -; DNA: TGTGCCAGCAGCGCCAGGGGCGCGGGAGTCACCGGGGAGCTGTTTTTT; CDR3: CASSARGAGVTGELFF
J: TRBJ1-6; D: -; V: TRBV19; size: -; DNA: TGTGCCAGTAGTACGGGTTCTAATTCACCCCTCCACTTT; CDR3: CASSTGSNSPLHF
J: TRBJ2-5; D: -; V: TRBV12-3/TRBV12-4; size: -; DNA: TGTGCCAGCAGTTATTCGGCGGAGGAGACCCAGTACTTC; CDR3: CASSYSAEETQYF
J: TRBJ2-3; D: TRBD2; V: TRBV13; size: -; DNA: TGTGCCAGCAGCTTACGGGGCGCGGGGGACACAGATACGCAGTATTTT; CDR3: CASSLRGAGDTDTQYF
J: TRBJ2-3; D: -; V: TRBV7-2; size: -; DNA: TGTGCCAGCAGCCTATTCACAGATACGCAGTATTTT; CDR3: CASSLFTDTQYF
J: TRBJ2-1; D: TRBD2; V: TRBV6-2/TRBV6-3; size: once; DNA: TGTGCCAGCAGTCCCCTGGGACTAGCGACAATCTCCTACAATGAGCAGTTCTTC; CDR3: CASSPLGLATISYNEQFF
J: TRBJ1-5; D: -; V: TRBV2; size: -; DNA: TGTGCCAGCGGCGGGGGCGGTGGGCAGCCCCAGCATTTT; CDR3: CASGGGGGQPQHF
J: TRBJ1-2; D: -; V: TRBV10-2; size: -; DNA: TGCGCCAGCAGTGCCCCTCTGGGGGGTAATAACTATGGCTACACCTTC; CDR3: CASSAPLGGNNYGYTF
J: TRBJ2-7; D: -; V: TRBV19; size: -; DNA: TGTGCCAGTAGTATAGATCACGGCGGTAGTAGCTCCTACGAGCAGTACTTC; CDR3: CASSIDHGGSSSYEQYF
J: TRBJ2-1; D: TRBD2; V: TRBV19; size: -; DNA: TGTGCCAGTAGGCTAGCGGGAGGGCCGGACGAGCAGTTCTTC; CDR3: CASRLAGGPDEQFF
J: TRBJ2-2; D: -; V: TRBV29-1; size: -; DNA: TGCAGCATTACCGGAGGATCGAACACCGGGGAGCTGTTTTTT; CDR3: CSITGGSNTGELFF
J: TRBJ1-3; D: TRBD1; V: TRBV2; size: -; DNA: TGTGCCAGCGTACAGGGGGCCGTTGGAAACACCATATATTTT; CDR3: CASVQGAVGNTIYF